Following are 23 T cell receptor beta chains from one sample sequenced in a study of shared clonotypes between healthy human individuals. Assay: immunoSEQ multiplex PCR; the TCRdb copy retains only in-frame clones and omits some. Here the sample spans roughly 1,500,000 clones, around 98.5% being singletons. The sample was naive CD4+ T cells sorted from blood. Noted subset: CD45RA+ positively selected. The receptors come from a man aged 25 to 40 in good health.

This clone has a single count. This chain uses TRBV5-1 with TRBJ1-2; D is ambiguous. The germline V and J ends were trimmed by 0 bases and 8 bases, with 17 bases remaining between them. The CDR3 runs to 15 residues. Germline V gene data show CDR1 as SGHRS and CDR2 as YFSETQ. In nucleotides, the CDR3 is TGCGCCAGCAGCTTGGTAGCGAAATCTTACTCGGGCTACACCTTC. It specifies CASSLVAKSYSGYTF.

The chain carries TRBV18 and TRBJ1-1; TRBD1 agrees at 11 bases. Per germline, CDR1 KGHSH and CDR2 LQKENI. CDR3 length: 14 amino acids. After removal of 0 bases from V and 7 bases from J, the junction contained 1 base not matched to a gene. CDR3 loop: CASSPPGTGGEAFF. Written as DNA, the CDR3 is TGTGCCAGCTCACCACCCGGGACAGGGGGTGAAGCTTTCTTT. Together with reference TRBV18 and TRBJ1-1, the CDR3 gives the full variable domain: NAGVMQNPRHLVRRRGQEARLRCSPMKGHSHVYWYRQLPEEGLKFMVYLQKENIIDESGMPKERFSAEFPKEGPSILRIQQVVRGDSAAYFCASSPPGTGGEAFFGQGTRLTVV.

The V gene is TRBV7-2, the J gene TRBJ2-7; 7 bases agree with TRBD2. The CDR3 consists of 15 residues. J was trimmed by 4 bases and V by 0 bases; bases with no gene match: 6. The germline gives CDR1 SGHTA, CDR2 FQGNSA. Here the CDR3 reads CASSLAGGPEYEQYF. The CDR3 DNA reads TGTGCCAGCAGCTTAGCGGGAGGGCCTGAGTACGAGCAGTACTTC.

The chain's CDR3 is CASTKRLSGGNEQFF. The CDR3 coding sequence is TGTGCCAGCACTAAGCGGCTCTCTGGGGGCAATGAGCAGTTCTTC. V is TRBV6-5 and J is TRBJ2-1; D assignment may be TRBD1 or TRBD2 (5 bases each). CDR1 and CDR2 (germline): MNHEY, SVGAGI. There are 15 residues in the CDR3. V was trimmed by 7 bases and J by 6 bases, leaving 19 bases between them.

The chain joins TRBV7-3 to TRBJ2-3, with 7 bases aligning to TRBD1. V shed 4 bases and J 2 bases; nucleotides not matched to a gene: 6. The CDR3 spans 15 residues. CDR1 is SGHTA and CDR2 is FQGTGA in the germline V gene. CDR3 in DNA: TGTGCCAGCAGCTCGGGACAGCCCTCCACAGATACGCAGTATTTT. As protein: CASSSGQPSTDTQYF.

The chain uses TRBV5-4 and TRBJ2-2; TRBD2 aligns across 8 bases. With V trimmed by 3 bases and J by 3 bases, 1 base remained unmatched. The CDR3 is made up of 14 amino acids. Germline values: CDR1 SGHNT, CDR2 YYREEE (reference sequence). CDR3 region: CASSWGLDTGELFF. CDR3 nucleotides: TGTGCCAGCAGCTGGGGACTAGACACCGGGGAGCTGTTTTTT. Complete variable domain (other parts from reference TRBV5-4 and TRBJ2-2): ETGVTQSPTHLIKTRGQQVTLRCSSQSGHNTVSWYQQALGQGPQFIFQYYREEENGRGNFPPRFSGLQFPNYSSELNVNALELDDSALYLCASSWGLDTGELFFGEGSRLTVL.

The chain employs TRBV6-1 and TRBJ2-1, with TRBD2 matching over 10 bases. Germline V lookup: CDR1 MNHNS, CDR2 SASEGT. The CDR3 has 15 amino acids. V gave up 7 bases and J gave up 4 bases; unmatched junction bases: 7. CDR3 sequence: CASIRTSGGYNEQFF. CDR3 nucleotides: TGTGCCAGCATTCGGACTAGCGGAGGTTACAATGAGCAGTTCTTC.

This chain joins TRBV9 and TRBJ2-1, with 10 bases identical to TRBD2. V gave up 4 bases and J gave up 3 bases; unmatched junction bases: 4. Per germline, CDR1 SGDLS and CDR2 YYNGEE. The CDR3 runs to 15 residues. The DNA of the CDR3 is TGTGCCAGCAGCCTTGGGACTAGCGTCTACAATGAGCAGTTCTTC. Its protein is CASSLGTSVYNEQFF.

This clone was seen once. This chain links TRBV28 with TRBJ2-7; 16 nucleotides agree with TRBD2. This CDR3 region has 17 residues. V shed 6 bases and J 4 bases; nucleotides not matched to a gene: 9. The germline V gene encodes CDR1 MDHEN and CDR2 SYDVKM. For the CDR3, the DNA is TGTGCCAGCAGCAGACCTCAGGGACTAGCGGGAGGGTACGAGCAGTACTTC. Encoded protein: CASSRPQGLAGGYEQYF. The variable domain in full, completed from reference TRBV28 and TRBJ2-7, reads DVKVTQSSRYLVKRTGEKVFLECVQDMDHENMFWYRQDPGLGLRLIYFSYDVKMKEKGDIPEGYSVSREKKERFSLILESASTNQTSMYLCASSRPQGLAGGYEQYFGPGTRLTVT.

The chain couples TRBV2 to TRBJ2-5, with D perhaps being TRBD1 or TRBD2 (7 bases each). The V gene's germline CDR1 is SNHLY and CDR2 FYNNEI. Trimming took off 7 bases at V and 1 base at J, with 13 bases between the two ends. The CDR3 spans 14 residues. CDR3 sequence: CASKRDRAQETQYF. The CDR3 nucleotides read TGTGCCAGCAAGCGGGACAGAGCCCAAGAGACCCAGTACTTC.

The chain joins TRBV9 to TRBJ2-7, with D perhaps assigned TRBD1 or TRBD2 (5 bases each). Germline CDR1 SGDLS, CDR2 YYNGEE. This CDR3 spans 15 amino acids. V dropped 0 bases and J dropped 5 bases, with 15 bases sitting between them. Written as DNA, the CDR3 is TGTGCCAGCAGCGTAGACGGGGCAACAACCCACGAGCAGTACTTC. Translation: CASSVDGATTHEQYF.

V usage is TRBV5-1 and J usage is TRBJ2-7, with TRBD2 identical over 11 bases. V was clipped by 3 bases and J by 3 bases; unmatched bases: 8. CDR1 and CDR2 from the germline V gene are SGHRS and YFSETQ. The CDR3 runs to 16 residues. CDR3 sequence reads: CASSSLAGGPDYEQYF. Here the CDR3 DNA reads TGCGCCAGCAGCTCGCTAGCGGGAGGACCCGACTACGAGCAGTACTTC.

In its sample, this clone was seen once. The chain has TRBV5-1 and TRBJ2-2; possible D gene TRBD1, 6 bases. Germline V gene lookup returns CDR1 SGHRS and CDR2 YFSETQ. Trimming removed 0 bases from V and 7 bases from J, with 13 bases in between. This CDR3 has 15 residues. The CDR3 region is CASSLEAGVSGELFF. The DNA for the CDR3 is TGCGCCAGCAGCTTGGAAGCAGGGGTTAGCGGGGAGCTGTTTTTT. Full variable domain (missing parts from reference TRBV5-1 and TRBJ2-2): KAGVTQTPRYLIKTRGQQVTLSCSPISGHRSVSWYQQTPGQGLQFLFEYFSETQRNKGNFPGRFSGRQFSNSRSEMNVSTLELGDSALYLCASSLEAGVSGELFFGEGSRLTVL.

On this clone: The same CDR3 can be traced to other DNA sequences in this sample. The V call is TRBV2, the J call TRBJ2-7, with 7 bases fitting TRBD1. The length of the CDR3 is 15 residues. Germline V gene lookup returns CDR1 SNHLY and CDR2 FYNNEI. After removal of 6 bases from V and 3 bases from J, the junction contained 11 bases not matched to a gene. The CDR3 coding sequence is TGTGCCAGCAGCGAAACGCGGACAGGAAGCTACGAGCAGTACTTC. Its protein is CASSETRTGSYEQYF.

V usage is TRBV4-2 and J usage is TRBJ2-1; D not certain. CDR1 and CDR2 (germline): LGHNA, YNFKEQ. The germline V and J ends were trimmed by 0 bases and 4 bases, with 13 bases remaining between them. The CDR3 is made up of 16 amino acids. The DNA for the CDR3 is TGTGCCAGCAGCCAAGAGTGGACCCGAAAATACAATGAGCAGTTCTTC. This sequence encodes CASSQEWTRKYNEQFF.

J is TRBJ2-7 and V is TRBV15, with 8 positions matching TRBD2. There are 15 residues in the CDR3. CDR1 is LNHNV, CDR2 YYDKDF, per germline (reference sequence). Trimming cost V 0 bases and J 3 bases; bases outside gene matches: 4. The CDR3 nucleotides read TGTGCCACCAGCAGAGAAGCGGGAGTAATCTACGAGCAGTACTTC. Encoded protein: CATSREAGVIYEQYF.

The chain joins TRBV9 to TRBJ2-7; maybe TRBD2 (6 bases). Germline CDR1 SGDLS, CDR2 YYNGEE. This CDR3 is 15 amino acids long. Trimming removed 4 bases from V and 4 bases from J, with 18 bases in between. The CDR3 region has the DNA TGTGCCAGCAGCCCCCACTTAGCGGAAACGTACGAGCAGTACTTC. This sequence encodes CASSPHLAETYEQYF.

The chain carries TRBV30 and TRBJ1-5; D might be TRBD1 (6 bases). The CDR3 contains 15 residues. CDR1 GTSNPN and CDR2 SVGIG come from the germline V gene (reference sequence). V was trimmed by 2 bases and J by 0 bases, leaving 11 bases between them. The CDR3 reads CAWSSGTLSNQPQHF. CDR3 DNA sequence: TGTGCCTGGAGTTCCGGGACACTTAGCAATCAGCCCCAGCATTTT.

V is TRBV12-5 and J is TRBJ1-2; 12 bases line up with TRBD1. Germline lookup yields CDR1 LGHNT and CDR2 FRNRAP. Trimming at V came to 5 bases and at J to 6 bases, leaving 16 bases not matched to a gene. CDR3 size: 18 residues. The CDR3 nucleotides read TGTGCTAGTGGTATCGGGTGGGACAGGGGGCGCTTTTCGAATGGCTACACCTTC. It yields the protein CASGIGWDRGRFSNGYTF. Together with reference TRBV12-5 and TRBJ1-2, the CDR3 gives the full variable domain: DARVTQTPRHKVTEMGQEVTMRCQPILGHNTVFWYRQTMMQGLELLAYFRNRAPLDDSGMPKDRFSAEMPDATLATLKIQPSEPRDSAVYFCASGIGWDRGRFSNGYTFGSGTRLTVV.

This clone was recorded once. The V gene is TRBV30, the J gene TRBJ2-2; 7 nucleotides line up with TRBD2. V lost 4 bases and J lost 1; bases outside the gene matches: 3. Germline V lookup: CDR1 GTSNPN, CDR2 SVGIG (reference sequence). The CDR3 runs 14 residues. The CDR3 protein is CAWISGRNTGELFF. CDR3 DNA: TGTGCCTGGATTAGCGGGCGGAACACCGGGGAGCTGTTTTTT.

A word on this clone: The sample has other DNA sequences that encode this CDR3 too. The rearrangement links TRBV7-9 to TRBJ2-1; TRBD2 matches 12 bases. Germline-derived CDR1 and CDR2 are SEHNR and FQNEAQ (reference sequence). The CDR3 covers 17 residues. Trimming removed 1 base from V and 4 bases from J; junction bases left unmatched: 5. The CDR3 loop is CASSLGGLAGQYNEQFF. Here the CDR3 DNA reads TGTGCCAGCAGCTTAGGAGGACTAGCGGGACAGTACAATGAGCAGTTCTTC.

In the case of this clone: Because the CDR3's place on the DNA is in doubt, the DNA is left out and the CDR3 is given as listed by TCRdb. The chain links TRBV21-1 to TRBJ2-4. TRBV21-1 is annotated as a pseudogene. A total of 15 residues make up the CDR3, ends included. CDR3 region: CASHVGWGAKNIQYF.

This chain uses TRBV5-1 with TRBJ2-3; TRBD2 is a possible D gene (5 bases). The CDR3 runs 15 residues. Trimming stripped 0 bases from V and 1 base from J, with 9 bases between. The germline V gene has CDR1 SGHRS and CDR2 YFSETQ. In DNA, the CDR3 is TGCGCCAGCAGCTTGGAACGGCGGGGCACAGATACGCAGTATTTT. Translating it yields CASSLERRGTDTQYF.